The 30 T cell receptor beta chains reported below all come from one sample, sequenced in a study of blood T cell repertoires in COVID-19. TCRdb keeps only in-frame clones here, not all; method: immunoSEQ multiplex PCR. The table has 70,000 to 95,000 clones, more than 75% seen once; the top ten hold about 25%. Sequenced input: peripheral blood. These TCRs come from a human donor in a cohort sampled during active COVID-19.

The chain has TRBV6-2 or TRBV6-3 and TRBJ2-2; possible D gene TRBD1, 6 bases. Germline V lookup: CDR1 MNHEY, CDR2 SVGEGT. The CDR3 loop spans 15 amino acids. The V end was cut by 3 bases, the J end by 4 bases, with 12 bases between. This CDR3 is CASSYSSGATGELFF. The CDR3 DNA follows: TGTGCCAGCAGTTATAGCTCAGGGGCCACCGGGGAGCTGTTTTTT.

This clone was observed a handful of times. The chain combines TRBV4-1 with TRBJ2-3, with a weak D call TRBD2 (6 bases). CDR3 length equals 16 residues. The V end lost 0 bases, the J end lost 5 bases, and 15 bases lay between the germline ends. Germline loops: CDR1 MGHRA, CDR2 YSYEKL. The DNA of the CDR3 is TGCGCCAGCAGCCAAGAAGGAGGGGAAGGAGTAGATACGCAGTATTTT. The encoded protein is CASSQEGGEGVDTQYF.

This clone is a singleton in its sample. V is TRBV28 and J is TRBJ2-7; the match to TRBD1 covers 7 bases. Germline-derived CDR1 and CDR2 are MDHEN and SYDVKM. V shed 5 bases and J 5 bases; nucleotides not matched to a gene: 9. CDR3 length: 14 amino acids. The CDR3 spells CASSGDRDPHEQYF. The CDR3 coding sequence is TGTGCCAGCAGTGGTGACAGGGACCCCCACGAGCAGTACTTC.

The chain carries TRBV9 and TRBJ1-4; no clear D. The germline V and J ends were trimmed by 6 bases and 7 bases, with 19 bases remaining between them. Germline V gene sequence: CDR1 SGDLS, CDR2 YYNGEE. This CDR3 comprises 15 residues. The chain's CDR3 is CASIFKAAKSEKLFF. The DNA of the CDR3 is TGTGCCAGCATCTTCAAGGCGGCTAAGTCTGAAAAACTGTTTTTT.

The rearrangement uses TRBV19 and TRBJ2-3, with 9 bases lining up with TRBD1. CDR1 and CDR2 (germline): LNHDA, SQIVND (reference sequence). J lost 1 base, V lost 4 bases, and 9 bases had no gene match. CDR3 size: 17 residues. CDR3 sequence: CASSTRGTGWGTDTQYF. Written as DNA, the CDR3 is TGTGCCAGTAGTACTAGGGGGACAGGGTGGGGCACAGATACGCAGTATTTT.

The CDR3: CASSQSGTQPYEQYF. In DNA form, the CDR3 reads TGTGCCAGCAGCCAGTCCGGGACACAACCCTACGAGCAGTACTTC. The chain carries TRBV3-1 (or the pseudogene TRBV3-2) and TRBJ2-7; D is possibly TRBD1 (6 bases). Between the trimmed V and J ends, which lost 3 bases and 2 bases, there was a span of 14 bases. The length of the CDR3 is 15 residues. CDR1 is LGHDT and CDR2 is YNNKEL in the germline V gene (reference sequence).

This chain joins TRBV21-1 and TRBJ1-3; the table's D call of TRBD1 was not tested on the DNA. TRBV21-1 is annotated as a pseudogene. The CDR3 length is 17 residues. In DNA, the CDR3 is TGTGCCAGCAGGAGGGGGGACAGAACTATCTCTGGAAACACCATATATTTT. Translating it yields CASRRGDRTISGNTIYF.

This clone was observed once. V is TRBV19 and J is TRBJ2-1; weak D call: TRBD1 (6 bases). The germline V gene encodes CDR1 LNHDA and CDR2 SQIVND (reference sequence). The CDR3 contains 15 residues. V was shortened by 4 bases and J by 1 base, with 11 bases between the two germline ends. DNA of the CDR3: TGTGCCAGTAGTACTCAGGGGTGGTCCTACAATGAGCAGTTCTTC. This encodes CASSTQGWSYNEQFF.

The sample holds one count of this clone. The chain couples TRBV9 to TRBJ2-3, with 7 bases that match TRBD1. The CDR3 length is 15 residues. CDR1 and CDR2 (germline): SGDLS, YYNGEE. J lost 2 bases, V lost 4 bases, and 7 bases had no gene match. CDR3 amino acids: CASSPGTVYTDTQYF. CDR3 coding DNA: TGTGCCAGCAGCCCGGGGACAGTTTACACAGATACGCAGTATTTT.

This sequence joins TRBV29-1 and TRBJ2-7, with 7 nucleotides matching TRBD2. Germline assignment: CDR1 SQVTM and CDR2 ANQGSEA. CDR3 size: 14 residues. V lost 4 bases and J lost 0; bases outside the gene matches: 6. The DNA of the CDR3 is TGCAGCGTTGCGGGGGAGGGGAGCTCCTACGAGCAGTACTTC. Translating gives CSVAGEGSSYEQYF.

This sequence joins TRBV7-8 and TRBJ1-4, with a weak D call TRBD1 (5 bases). The V gene lost 5 bases and the J gene lost 2 bases, with 12 bases spanning the gap. In germline, CDR1 is SGHVS, CDR2 FQNEAQ. This CDR3 region has 15 residues. The CDR3 DNA is TGTGCCAGCAGCGAACTGACAGACACTAATGAAAAACTGTTTTTT. Translation: CASSELTDTNEKLFF. The full variable domain, its missing parts supplied by reference TRBV7-8 and TRBJ1-4, is GAGVSQSPRYKVAKRGQDVALRCDPISGHVSLFWYQQALGQGPEFLTYFQNEAQLDKSGLPSDRFFAERPEGSVSTLKIQRTQQEDSAVYLCASSELTDTNEKLFFGSGTQLSVL.

J is TRBJ2-7 and V is TRBV4-1, with TRBD1 identical over 7 bases. This CDR3 has 15 residues. Germline-derived CDR1 and CDR2 are MGHRA and YSYEKL. Trimming took 1 base from V and 3 from J; bases not matched to a gene: 6. The chain's CDR3 is CASSQVPGQFYEQYF. The CDR3, as DNA: TGCGCCAGCAGCCAAGTCCCGGGACAGTTCTACGAGCAGTACTTC.

This clone turned up a few times. J is TRBJ2-7 and V is TRBV5-6, with TRBD1 identical over 7 bases. The germline gives CDR1 SGHDT, CDR2 YYEEEE. This CDR3 spans 14 amino acids. V lost 4 bases to trimming and J lost 3 bases; unmatched junction nucleotides: 7. The CDR3 DNA reads as TGTGCCAGCAGCGAGACAGGGCTAAGCTACGAGCAGTACTTC. Translated, it gives CASSETGLSYEQYF.

V usage is TRBV28 and J usage is TRBJ1-4; weak D call: TRBD1 (5 bases). Germline V gene data show CDR1 as MDHEN and CDR2 as SYDVKM. This CDR3 has 12 residues. The ends were cut back, 2 bases at V and 13 bases at J, with 11 bases in the middle. As DNA, the CDR3 is TGTGCCAGCAGTTTAATAAGGGGTAGACTGTTTTTT. Translated, it gives CASSLIRGRLFF. Combining the CDR3 with reference TRBV28 and TRBJ1-4 gives the whole variable domain DVKVTQSSRYLVKRTGEKVFLECVQDMDHENMFWYRQDPGLGLRLIYFSYDVKMKEKGDIPEGYSVSREKKERFSLILESASTNQTSMYLCASSLIRGRLFFGSGTQLSVL.

This chain uses TRBV7-3 with TRBJ2-1; TRBD1 is a possible D gene (6 bases). Germline loops: CDR1 SGHTA, CDR2 FQGTGA. V was trimmed by 4 bases and J by 0 bases, leaving 13 bases between them. The CDR3 extends over 16 amino acids. The CDR3 sequence is CASSSSGASSYNEQFF. The CDR3 bases are TGTGCCAGCAGCTCTTCAGGGGCGAGCTCCTACAATGAGCAGTTCTTC. Based on the CDR3 plus reference TRBV7-3 and TRBJ2-1, the full variable domain is GAGVSQTPSNKVTEKGKYVELRCDPISGHTALYWYRQSLGQGPEFLIYFQGTGAADDSGLPNDRFFAVRPEGSVSTLKIQRTERGDSAVYLCASSSSGASSYNEQFFGPGTRLTVL.

The rearrangement links TRBV19 to TRBJ1-2; D gene ambiguous. With 2 bases removed from V and 4 bases from J, the gap between germline ends came to 11 bases. The CDR3 consists of 14 residues. Germline V gene sequence: CDR1 LNHDA, CDR2 SQIVND (reference sequence). CDR3 in DNA: TGTGCCAGTAGTATACTCGACGACTTCTATGGCTACACCTTC. Amino acid sequence: CASSILDDFYGYTF.

This chain uses TRBV4-1 with TRBJ1-1; unclear D gene. Germline V gene lookup returns CDR1 MGHRA and CDR2 YSYEKL. Trimming left V 6 bases short and J 1 base short, with 3 bases between. The CDR3 extends over 11 amino acids. The CDR3 nucleotides are TGCGCCAGCAGACAGAACACTGAAGCTTTCTTT. It is translated as CASRQNTEAFF.

The CDR3 loop reads CASSPGQAGEQYF. CDR3 nucleotide sequence: TGTGCCAGCAGCCCGGGCCAGGCGGGCGAGCAGTACTTC. The genes are TRBV14 and TRBJ2-7; D possibly corresponds to TRBD2 (5 bases). The CDR3 covers 13 residues. The V gene's germline CDR1 is SGHDN and CDR2 FVKESK. V was shortened by 4 bases and J by 6 bases, with 13 bases between the two germline ends.

V usage is TRBV12-3 or TRBV12-4 and J usage is TRBJ2-7; perhaps TRBD2 as D (7 bases). The CDR3 covers 11 residues. The V gene lost 8 bases and the J gene lost 9 bases, with 14 bases spanning the gap. The CDR3, as DNA: TGTGCCAGCGGGAGGGGGAGGGGGCAGTACTTC. Protein: CASGRGRGQYF.

This clone was observed a single time. V usage is TRBV9 and J usage is TRBJ2-1; 10 bases are shared with TRBD2. Germline V gene data show CDR1 as SGDLS and CDR2 as YYNGEE. J lost 3 bases, V lost 0 bases, and 3 bases had no gene match. The CDR3 runs 16 residues. CDR3 in DNA: TGTGCCAGCAGCGTAGTTGCTAGCGGGGGCTACAATGAGCAGTTCTTC. This encodes CASSVVASGGYNEQFF.

This chain links TRBV7-8 with TRBJ2-7; 7 bases are a match to TRBD2. Trimming at V came to 5 bases and at J to 4 bases, leaving 8 bases not matched to a gene. CDR1 and CDR2 (germline): SGHVS, FQNEAQ. The CDR3 has 14 residues. The CDR3 nucleotides read TGTGCCAGCAGCCCTAGCGGCGAGACTTACGAGCAGTACTTC. Amino acid sequence: CASSPSGETYEQYF.

This chain uses TRBV2 with TRBJ2-5; perhaps TRBD2 as D (7 bases). The CDR3 runs 12 residues. Trimming shortened V by 8 bases and J by 5 bases, and 12 bases separated the two germline ends. Germline CDR1 reads SNHLY; CDR2 reads FYNNEI. CDR3 DNA: TGTGCCAGCGGGGGGGGGCCGGAGACCCAGTACTTC. This sequence encodes CASGGGPETQYF.

The rearrangement uses TRBV7-6 and TRBJ2-7; possible D gene TRBD2, 6 bases. Trimming shortened V by 0 bases and J by 3 bases, and 18 bases separated the two germline ends. The CDR3 has 17 residues. Germline values: CDR1 SGHVS, CDR2 FNYEAQ. The CDR3 DNA reads as TGTGCCAGCAGCTTAGCGGCGGGACCCACAAGGAACTACGAGCAGTACTTC. The encoded protein is CASSLAAGPTRNYEQYF.

In this sample, this clone turned up once. The chain carries TRBV6-1 and TRBJ1-4; D is uncertain. CDR1 and CDR2 from the germline V gene are MNHNS and SASEGT. The CDR3 extends over 13 amino acids. Trimming removed 2 bases from V and 7 bases from J, with 8 bases in between. The chain's CDR3 is CASSELSGEKLFF. As DNA, the CDR3 is TGTGCCAGCAGTGAATTATCAGGTGAAAAACTGTTTTTT.

V usage is TRBV2 and J usage is TRBJ2-7; 8 bases map to TRBD1. The CDR3 covers 12 residues. Per germline, CDR1 SNHLY and CDR2 FYNNEI. V was pared by 11 bases and J by 2 bases, with 5 bases of the junction left unmatched. CDR3 sequence (DNA): TGTGCCGTAGGGGACAGGCCCTACGAGCAGTACTTC. It translates to CAVGDRPYEQYF. The variable domain in full, completed from reference TRBV2 and TRBJ2-7, reads EPEVTQTPSHQVTQMGQEVILRCVPISNHLYFYWYRQILGQKVEFLVSFYNNEISEKSEIFDDQFSVERPDGSNFTLKIRSTKLEDSAMYFCAVGDRPYEQYFGPGTRLTVT.

The chain combines TRBV10-3 with TRBJ2-3, with D possibly being TRBD1 (5 bases). This CDR3 is built from 15 residues. V was pared by 10 bases and J by 2 bases, with 19 bases between. Looked up from germline, CDR1 is ENHRY and CDR2 is SYGVKD. CDR3 DNA: TGTGCCAACCTACACACAGGCGTATTCACAGATACGCAGTATTTT. This sequence encodes CANLHTGVFTDTQYF.

The V and J genes are TRBV19 and TRBJ2-1; 7 nucleotides line up with TRBD1. The CDR3 length is 14 residues. Germline lookup yields CDR1 LNHDA and CDR2 SQIVND (reference sequence). J was trimmed by 2 bases and V by 3 bases; bases with no gene match: 1. CDR3 DNA sequence: TGTGCCAGTAGTATCGGGACAGCCTACAATGAGCAGTTCTTC. Protein product: CASSIGTAYNEQFF.

The chain recombines TRBV27 with TRBJ2-1; 9 nucleotides align to TRBD2. The ends lost 0 bases at V and 4 bases at J; junction bases unmatched: 4. Germline V gene data show CDR1 as MNHEY and CDR2 as SMNVEV (reference sequence). This CDR3 is built from 16 residues. The CDR3 sequence: CASSLSSGRTYNEQFF. The CDR3 nucleotides are TGTGCCAGCAGTTTATCAAGCGGGAGGACGTACAATGAGCAGTTCTTC.

A single count supports this clone. J is TRBJ2-3 and V is TRBV5-1; TRBD2 aligns across 9 bases. This CDR3 region has 15 residues. The germline V gene encodes CDR1 SGHRS and CDR2 YFSETQ. The trim removed 0 bases at V and 3 bases at J, leaving 2 bases unmatched. CDR3 nucleotides: TGCGCCAGCAGCTTGGCTAGCGGGATTACAGATACGCAGTATTTT. Translated, it gives CASSLASGITDTQYF.

The V call is TRBV6-6, the J call TRBJ2-7; 7 positions match TRBD1. Germline V gives CDR1 MNHNY, CDR2 SVGAGI (reference sequence). Trimming removed 6 bases from V and 3 bases from J; junction bases left unmatched: 5. There are 13 residues in the CDR3. CDR3 in DNA: TGTGCCAGCAGAACTCCAGGGGGCTACGAGCAGTACTTC. This gives the protein CASRTPGGYEQYF.